The T cell receptor beta chain under discussion was sequenced for a study of blood T cells in healthy people across ages. For the second PCR, which ran for about 7 to 11 cycles, a sample-barcoded 5' primer and a J-beta primer mix were used. TCRdb reprocessed the 5' RACE reads via MiXCR and lists one record per CDR3 protein. The sample consists of around 800,000 distinct CDR3 sequences, about 26% of them appearing once. CDR3 length: 17 residues. From germline, CDR1 is SGHRS and CDR2 YFSETQ. Overall study results and limits: Long-lived and aged donors differed, with more naive CD4+ cells and higher diversity in the long-lived.

As to this clonotype: Its specificity is not known. Germline is not matched at one junction end, which may reflect a read error.

This sample was also put to use in a study of T cells of mothers and their children. From that paper: Nine systemically healthy Caucasian donors: three mothers, six children.

Material for sequencing was blood. The chain employs TRBV5-1 and TRBJ2-3, with 10 bases fitting TRBD1. The sequence came from a boy between 10 and 17 years old in good health. The CDR3 here is CASSDELTGGGTGTQYF. CDR3 nucleotide sequence: TGCGCCAGCAGCGACGAACTGACAGGGGGCGGCACAGGTACGCAGTATTTT. Combining the CDR3 with reference TRBV5-1 and TRBJ2-3 gives the whole variable domain KAGVTQTPRYLIKTRGQQVTLSCSPISGHRSVSWYQQTPGQGLQFLFEYFSETQRNKGNFPGRFSGRQFSNSRSEMNVSTLELGDSALYLCASSDELTGGGTGTQYFGPGTRLTVL.